The T cell receptor beta chain under discussion was sequenced for a study of shared T cell receptors in the human thymus. The protocol was immunoSEQ multiplex PCR, while the TCRdb copy is restricted to in-frame clones and leaves out a portion. The table has hundreds of thousands of clones, more than 70% seen once. Per germline, CDR1 MDHEN and CDR2 SYDVKM. Trimming took off 7 bases at V and 0 bases at J, with 19 bases between the two ends. CDR3 size: 16 residues. This sample also belongs to another study, concerning human thymus T cells. That paper states: Donors consisted of healthy Finnish infants (having corrective surgery for congenital heart defects). Thymus pieces cut out during corrective heart surgery were the tissue that was used. Repertoires sampled from thymus and blood appeared biased in V and J gene usage. Related work found strong thymic repertoire overlap between unrelated individuals.

The receptor comes from a boy under two years old with a congenital heart defect. What was sequenced was thymocytes. The V call is TRBV28, the J call TRBJ2-7; a possible D gene is TRBD1 (5 bases). CDR3 in DNA: TGTGCCAGCACTACCCGTAGCAGGGTGAACTCCTACGAGCAGTACTTC. This gives the protein CASTTRSRVNSYEQYF.